These 3 T cell receptor beta chains originate from one sample sequenced in a study of cytomegalovirus exposure and HLA in healthy donors. The table came from immunoSEQ multiplex PCR; TCRdb's copy has only in-frame clones and leaves some out. The data hold approximately 150,000 clones, with 86% observed a single time. The material sequenced was PBMCs. Receptors originate from a man aged 18 to 30 in good health and CMV-seropositive.

This chain links TRBV2 with TRBJ2-3; 7 nucleotides agree with TRBD2. Germline CDR1 reads SNHLY; CDR2 reads FYNNEI. This CDR3 region has 15 residues. The ends lost 8 bases at V and 1 base at J; junction bases unmatched: 9. In nucleotides, the CDR3 is TGTGCCAGCCTCCCTGGGGGAGGGGGCACAGATACGCAGTATTTT. Protein product: CASLPGGGGTDTQYF.

The DNA of the CDR3 is TGTGCCAGCAGCTCAATTTTCCGGGGACAGGGTAAGAATGAGCAGTTCTTC. This gives the protein CASSSIFRGQGKNEQFF. V gene TRBV7-6 combines with J gene TRBJ2-1, with 9 bases matching TRBD1. Germline CDR1 reads SGHVS; CDR2 reads FNYEAQ. The CDR3 is 17 amino acids. V trimming: 4 bases; J trimming: 7 bases; junction bases outside the gene matches: 14.

V is TRBV6-5 and J is TRBJ1-2; the D gene is possibly TRBD1 (6 bases). CDR1 MNHEY and CDR2 SVGAGI come from the germline V gene. The CDR3 extends over 13 amino acids. V lost 5 bases to trimming and J lost 8 bases, with 15 bases between them. CDR3 DNA: TGTGCCAGCAGTCTGGGGGGGCACTGGGGCTACACCTTC. Its translation is CASSLGGHWGYTF.